What follows describes a single T cell receptor (beta chain). This record belongs to a study of TIL therapy for anti-PD-1-resistant metastatic lung cancer. CDR1 MNHGY and CDR2 SAAAGT come from the germline V gene. CDR3 length equals 16 residues. Trimming took 6 bases from V and 5 from J; bases not matched to a gene: 7. The libraries were made with immunoSEQ v3. Survey-level samples got 1.5 million to 2 million read pairs; deep-level samples got roughly 4.5-6 million. Clones were read by immunoSEQ multiplex PCR, and TCRdb kept only the in-frame ones, dropping some. The sample holds about 26,000 clones; approximately 72% are singletons and the top ten take approximately 7%. Time point meaning: pre-treatment sample, taken before nivolumab and TIL therapy. The tumor samples were excised metastases, mostly pleural nodules or supraclavicular lymph nodes.

The source was tumor tissue, collected at baseline. This sequence joins TRBV6-8 and TRBJ2-1, with 13 bases aligning to TRBD2. The sequence was obtained from a person aged 25-80 years with non-small cell lung cancer. The CDR3 bases are TGTGCCAGCAGACGAGGGACTAGCGGGGTTAACAATGAGCAGTTCTTC. Protein: CASRRGTSGVNNEQFF.